Listed here are 7 T cell receptor beta chains from one sample, sequenced in a study of blood T cell repertoires in COVID-19. TCRdb keeps only in-frame clones here, not all; method: immunoSEQ multiplex PCR. This table holds around 160,000 clones, roughly four fifths found once. Material: peripheral blood. These receptors originate from a human donor in a cohort sampled during active COVID-19.

V is TRBV7-8 and J is TRBJ2-7; 8 positions agree with TRBD2. V lost 5 bases to trimming and J lost 3 bases; unmatched junction nucleotides: 21. CDR1 SGHVS and CDR2 FQNEAQ come from the germline V gene. This CDR3 spans 19 amino acids. The CDR3 sequence is CASSTGSGKFMAGGYEQYF. The CDR3, as DNA: TGTGCCAGCAGCACCGGTTCGGGGAAGTTTATGGCGGGAGGCTACGAGCAGTACTTC.

This sequence joins TRBV27 and TRBJ1-4; D gene unclear. From germline, CDR1 is MNHEY and CDR2 SMNVEV (reference sequence). The V end lost 7 bases, the J end lost 5 bases, and 17 bases lay between the germline ends. The CDR3 has 15 residues. The CDR3 sequence is CASTSRGRPNEKLFF. In nucleotides, the CDR3 is TGTGCCAGCACCTCCCGAGGGCGCCCCAATGAAAAACTGTTTTTT. Full variable domain (outside the CDR3, taken from reference TRBV27 and TRBJ1-4): EAQVTQNPRYLITVTGKKLTVTCSQNMNHEYMSWYRQDPGLGLRQIYYSMNVEVTDKGDVPEGYKVSRKEKRNFPLILESPSPNQTSLYFCASTSRGRPNEKLFFGSGTQLSVL.

This rearrangement joins TRBV5-6 to TRBJ1-2; 10 bases are shared with TRBD1. V lost 3 bases and J lost 3; bases outside the gene matches: 11. The CDR3 consists of 17 residues. Per the germline V gene, CDR1 is SGHDT and CDR2 is YYEEEE. The CDR3 region is CASSSNSRDRGDYGYTF. In nucleotides, the CDR3 is TGTGCCAGCAGCTCCAACAGCCGGGACAGGGGCGACTATGGCTACACCTTC.

The chain employs TRBV10-3 and TRBJ2-7; TRBD1 matches at 7 bases. The CDR3 length is 14 residues. The trim removed 8 bases at V and 6 bases at J, leaving 13 bases unmatched. Germline CDR1 reads ENHRY; CDR2 reads SYGVKD. CDR3 region: CAIGERQGYSEQYF. For the CDR3, the DNA is TGTGCCATCGGGGAACGACAGGGATATTCCGAGCAGTACTTC.

J is TRBJ1-5 and V is TRBV27, with unresolved D. CDR3 size: 15 residues. Trimming shortened V by 6 bases and J by 0 bases, and 12 bases separated the two germline ends. Germline V gene data show CDR1 as MNHEY and CDR2 as SMNVEV (reference sequence). Here the CDR3 reads CASSLGGHSNQPQHF. The DNA of the CDR3 is TGTGCCAGCAGCTTAGGCGGTCATAGCAATCAGCCCCAGCATTTT.

The chain joins TRBV10-3 to TRBJ2-5; possibly TRBD1 for D (6 bases). Trimming shortened V by 4 bases and J by 4 bases, and 22 bases separated the two germline ends. This CDR3 contains 17 residues. Germline CDR1 reads ENHRY; CDR2 reads SYGVKD. The CDR3: CAISGPQGALSRETQYF. As DNA, the CDR3 is TGTGCCATCAGTGGGCCACAGGGAGCGTTGTCACGAGAGACCCAGTACTTC.

The genes are TRBV27 and TRBJ1-5; the D gene is possibly TRBD1 (6 bases). V dropped 3 bases and J dropped 3 bases, with 9 bases sitting between them. The CDR3 runs to 14 residues. CDR1 and CDR2 from the germline V gene are MNHEY and SMNVEV (reference sequence). The CDR3 reads CASSFQGFNQPQHF. CDR3 sequence (DNA): TGTGCCAGCAGTTTCCAGGGGTTCAATCAGCCCCAGCATTTT.